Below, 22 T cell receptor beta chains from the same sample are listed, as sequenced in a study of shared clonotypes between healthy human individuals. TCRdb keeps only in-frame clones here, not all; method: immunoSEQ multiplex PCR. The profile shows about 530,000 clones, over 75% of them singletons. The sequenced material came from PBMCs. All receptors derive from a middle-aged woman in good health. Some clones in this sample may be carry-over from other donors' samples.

CDR3 region: CASSLTAATNEKLFF. The CDR3 DNA is TGTGCCAGCAGCTTGACGGCGGCAACTAATGAAAAACTGTTTTTT. V usage is TRBV5-4 and J usage is TRBJ1-4; D is uncertain. This CDR3 region has 15 residues. The V gene lost 1 base and the J gene lost 0 bases, with 7 bases spanning the gap. Germline V gives CDR1 SGHNT, CDR2 YYREEE (reference sequence). Drawing the rest from reference TRBV5-4 and TRBJ1-4, the complete variable domain is ETGVTQSPTHLIKTRGQQVTLRCSSQSGHNTVSWYQQALGQGPQFIFQYYREEENGRGNFPPRFSGLQFPNYSSELNVNALELDDSALYLCASSLTAATNEKLFFGSGTQLSVL.

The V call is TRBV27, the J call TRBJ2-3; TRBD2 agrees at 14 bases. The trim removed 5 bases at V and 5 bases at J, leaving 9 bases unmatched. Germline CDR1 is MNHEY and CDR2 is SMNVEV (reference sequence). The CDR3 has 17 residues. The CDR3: CASSLLGLAGGGDTQYF. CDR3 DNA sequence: TGTGCCAGCAGTCTCCTAGGACTAGCGGGAGGAGGAGATACGCAGTATTTT.

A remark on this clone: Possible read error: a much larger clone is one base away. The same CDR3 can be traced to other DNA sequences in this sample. For the CDR3, the DNA is TGTGCCAGCAGTGTTGAAGGGAGGACTGAAGCTTTCTTT. It encodes CASSVEGRTEAFF. The chain joins TRBV2 to TRBJ1-1; no clear D gene. V lost 4 bases to trimming and J lost 5 bases, with 11 bases between them. Germline values: CDR1 SNHLY, CDR2 FYNNEI. The CDR3 is 13 amino acids.

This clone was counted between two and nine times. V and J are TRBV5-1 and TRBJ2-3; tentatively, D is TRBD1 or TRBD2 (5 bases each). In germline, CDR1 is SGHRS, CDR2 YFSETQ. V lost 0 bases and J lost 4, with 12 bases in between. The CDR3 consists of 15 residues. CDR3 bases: TGCGCCAGCAGCTTGGATGGGACCTCCCCAGATACGCAGTATTTT. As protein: CASSLDGTSPDTQYF. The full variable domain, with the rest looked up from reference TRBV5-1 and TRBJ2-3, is KAGVTQTPRYLIKTRGQQVTLSCSPISGHRSVSWYQQTPGQGLQFLFEYFSETQRNKGNFPGRFSGRQFSNSRSEMNVSTLELGDSALYLCASSLDGTSPDTQYFGPGTRLTVL.

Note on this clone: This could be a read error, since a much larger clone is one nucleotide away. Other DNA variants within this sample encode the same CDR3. The CDR3 loop is CASSQETGTGGGNGYTF. As DNA, the CDR3 is TGTGCCAGCAGCCAAGAAACCGGGACAGGGGGCGGGAATGGCTACACATTC. The chain joins TRBV4-2 to TRBJ1-2; 12 bases fit TRBD1. The CDR3 covers 17 residues. The germline CDR1 and CDR2 sequences are LGHNA and YNFKEQ.

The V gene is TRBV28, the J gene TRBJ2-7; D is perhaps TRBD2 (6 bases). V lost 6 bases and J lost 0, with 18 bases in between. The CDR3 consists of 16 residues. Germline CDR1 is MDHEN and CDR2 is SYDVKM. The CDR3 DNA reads TGTGCCAGCAGCTCCCCCGCTAGCGAGACCTCCTACGAGCAGTACTTC. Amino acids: CASSSPASETSYEQYF.

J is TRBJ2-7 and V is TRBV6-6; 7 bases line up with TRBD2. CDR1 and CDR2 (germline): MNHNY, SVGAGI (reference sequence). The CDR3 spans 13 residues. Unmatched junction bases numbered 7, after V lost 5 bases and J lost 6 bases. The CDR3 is CASSDGLVGEQYF. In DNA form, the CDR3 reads TGTGCCAGCAGTGACGGACTAGTGGGCGAGCAGTACTTC.

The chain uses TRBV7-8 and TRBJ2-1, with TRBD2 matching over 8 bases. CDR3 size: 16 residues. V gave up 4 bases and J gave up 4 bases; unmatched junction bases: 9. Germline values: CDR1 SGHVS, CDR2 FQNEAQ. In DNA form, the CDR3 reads TGTGCCAGCAGCTCCCGCCGGTTAGCGGGGTACAATGAGCAGTTCTTC. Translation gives CASSSRRLAGYNEQFF.

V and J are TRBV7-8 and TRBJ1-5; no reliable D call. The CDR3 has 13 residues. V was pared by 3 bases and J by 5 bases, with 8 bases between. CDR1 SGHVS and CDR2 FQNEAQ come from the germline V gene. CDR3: CASSLGRDQPQHF. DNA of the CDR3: TGTGCCAGCAGCTTGGGTCGGGATCAGCCCCAGCATTTT.

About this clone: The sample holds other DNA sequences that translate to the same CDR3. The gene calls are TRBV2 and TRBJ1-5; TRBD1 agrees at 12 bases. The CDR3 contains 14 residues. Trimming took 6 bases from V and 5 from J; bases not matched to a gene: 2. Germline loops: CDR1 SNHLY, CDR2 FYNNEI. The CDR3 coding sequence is TGTGCCAGCAGCGGGACAGGGGGCTATCAGCCCCAGCATTTT. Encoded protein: CASSGTGGYQPQHF. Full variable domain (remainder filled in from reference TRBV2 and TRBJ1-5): EPEVTQTPSHQVTQMGQEVILRCVPISNHLYFYWYRQILGQKVEFLVSFYNNEISEKSEIFDDQFSVERPDGSNFTLKIRSTKLEDSAMYFCASSGTGGYQPQHFGDGTRLSIL.

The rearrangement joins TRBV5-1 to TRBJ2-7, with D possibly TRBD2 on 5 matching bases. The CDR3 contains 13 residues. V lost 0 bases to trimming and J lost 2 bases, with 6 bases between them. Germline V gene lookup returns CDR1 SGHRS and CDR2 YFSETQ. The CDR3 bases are TGCGCCAGCAGCTTGGCTAGCCCCTACGAGCAGTACTTC. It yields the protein CASSLASPYEQYF.

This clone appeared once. This chain's CDR3 is CASNGEGRARELFF. The DNA for the CDR3 is TGTGCCAGCAATGGGGAGGGCCGGGCCAGGGAGCTGTTTTTT. The genes are TRBV9 and TRBJ2-2, with 7 bases aligning to TRBD2. Germline V gene lookup returns CDR1 SGDLS and CDR2 YYNGEE. V dropped 6 bases and J dropped 9; count of bases not matched to a gene: 11. The CDR3 is made up of 14 amino acids.

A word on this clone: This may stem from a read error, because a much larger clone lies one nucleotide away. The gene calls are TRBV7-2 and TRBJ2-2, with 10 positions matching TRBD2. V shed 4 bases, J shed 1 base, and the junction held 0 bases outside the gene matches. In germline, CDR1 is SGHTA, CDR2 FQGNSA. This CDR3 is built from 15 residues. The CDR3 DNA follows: TGTGCCAGCAGCTGGACTAGCGGGAACACCGGGGAGCTGTTTTTT. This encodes CASSWTSGNTGELFF.

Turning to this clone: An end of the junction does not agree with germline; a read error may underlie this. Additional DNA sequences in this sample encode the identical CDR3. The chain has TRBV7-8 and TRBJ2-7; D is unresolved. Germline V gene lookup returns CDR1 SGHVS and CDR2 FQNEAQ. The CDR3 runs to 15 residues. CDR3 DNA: TGCGCCAGCAGTTTCCTCCGTTACTCACCCTACGAGCAGTACTTC. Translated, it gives CASSFLRYSPYEQYF.

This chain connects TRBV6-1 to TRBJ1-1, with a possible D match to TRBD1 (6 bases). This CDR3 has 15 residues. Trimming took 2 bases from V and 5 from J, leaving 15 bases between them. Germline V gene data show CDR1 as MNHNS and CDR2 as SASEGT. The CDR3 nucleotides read TGTGCCAGCAGTGAACCCTTCAGGGGAGGAACTGAAGCTTTCTTT. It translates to CASSEPFRGGTEAFF.

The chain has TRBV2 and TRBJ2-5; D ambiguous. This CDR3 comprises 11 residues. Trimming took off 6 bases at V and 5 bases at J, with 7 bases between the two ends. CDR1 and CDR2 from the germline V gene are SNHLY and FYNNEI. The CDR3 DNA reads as TGTGCCAGCAGCGTAGTGGAGACCCAGTACTTC. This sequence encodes CASSVVETQYF.

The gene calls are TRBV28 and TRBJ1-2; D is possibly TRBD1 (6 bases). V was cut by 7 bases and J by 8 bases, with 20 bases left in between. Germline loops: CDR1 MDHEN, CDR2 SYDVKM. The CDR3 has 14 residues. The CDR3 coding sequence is TGTGCCAGCAAAATGTCAGGGGAGGTGGTCGGCTACACCTTC. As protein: CASKMSGEVVGYTF.

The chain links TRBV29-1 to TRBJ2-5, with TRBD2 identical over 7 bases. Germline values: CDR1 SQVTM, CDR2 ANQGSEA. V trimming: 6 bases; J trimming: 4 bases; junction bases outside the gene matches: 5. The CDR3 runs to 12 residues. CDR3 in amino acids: CSVSPSGETQYF. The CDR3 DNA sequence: TGCAGCGTCAGTCCTAGCGGAGAGACCCAGTACTTC.

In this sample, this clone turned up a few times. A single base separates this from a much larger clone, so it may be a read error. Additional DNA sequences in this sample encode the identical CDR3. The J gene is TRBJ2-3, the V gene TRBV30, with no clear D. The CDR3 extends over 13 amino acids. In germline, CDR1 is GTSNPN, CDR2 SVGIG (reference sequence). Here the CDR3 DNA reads TGTGCCTGGAGTGGGCCCCGGGCAGATACGCAGTACTTT. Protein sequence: CAWSGPRADTQYF.

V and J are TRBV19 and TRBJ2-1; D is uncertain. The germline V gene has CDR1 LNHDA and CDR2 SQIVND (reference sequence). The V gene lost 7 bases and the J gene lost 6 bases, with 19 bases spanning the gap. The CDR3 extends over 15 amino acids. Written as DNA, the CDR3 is TGTGCCAGTACTAAAGAGTGGGCAAGTTCCAATGAGCAGTTCTTC. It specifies CASTKEWASSNEQFF.

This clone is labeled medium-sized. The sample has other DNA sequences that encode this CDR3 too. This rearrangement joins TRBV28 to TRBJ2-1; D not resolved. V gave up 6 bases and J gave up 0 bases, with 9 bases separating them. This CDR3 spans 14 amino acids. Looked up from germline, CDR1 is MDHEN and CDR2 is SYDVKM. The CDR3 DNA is TGTGCCAGCAGGTCGAGGAGCTCCTACAATGAGCAGTTCTTC. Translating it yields CASRSRSSYNEQFF.

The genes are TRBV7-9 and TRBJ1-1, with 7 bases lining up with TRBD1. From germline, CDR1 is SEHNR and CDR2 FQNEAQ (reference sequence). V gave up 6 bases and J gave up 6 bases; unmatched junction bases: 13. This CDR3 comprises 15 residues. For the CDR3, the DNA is TGTGCCAGCAGTCACTATCAACAGGGGACCCCTGAAGCTTTCTTT. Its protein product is CASSHYQQGTPEAFF.